This TCR beta chain is drawn from a study of naive and memory T cell subsets. General observations from the study: TCR transcript changes with activation or differentiation may affect this RNA method.

Four PCR rounds used nested alpha and beta constant region primers plus the SP2 primer. Reverse transcription of blood and skin TCR RNA was primed at alpha and beta constant regions. One entry per CDR3 protein, called by TCRdb with MiXCR from the 5' RACE reads. The data hold about 56,000 distinct CDR3 sequences, with about 7.1% observed a single time. A UMI-containing oligonucleotide was joined by 3' ligation to the TCR cDNA template. Whole-blood samples were roughly 2.7 ml of peripheral blood from healthy adult volunteers. Unsorted total RNA, roughly 1 to 1,100 ng, was DNase treated before reverse transcription. Remarks on this clonotype: The antigen is unknown.

The origin of this receptor is a female donor in good health.

The CDR3 nucleotides are TGTGCCAGCAGCTTAGACCCCCGACAGGGTGTCGAGCAGTACTTC. This encodes CASSLDPRQGVEQYF. The chain links TRBV11-2 to TRBJ2-7; 7 bases are shared with TRBD1. This CDR3 spans 15 amino acids. The V segment lost 0 bases and the J segment 6 bases; nucleotides outside the gene matches: 8. CDR1 is SGHAT and CDR2 is FQNNGV in the germline V gene.